This T cell receptor (beta chain) originates from a study of CD8 T cells in Susac syndrome. The V end lost 1 base, the J end lost 3 bases, and 6 bases lay between the germline ends. The CDR3 runs to 13 residues. Germline loops: CDR1 LNHDA, CDR2 SQIVND (reference sequence). Reverse transcription used about 0.45 to 1 ug RNA and random hexamers. TCRdb reprocessed the immunoSEQ multiplex PCR reads with MiXCR, giving one entry per CDR3 protein. The sample has under 350,000 distinct CDR3 sequences; roughly nine tenths are singletons. The V gene is TRBV19, the J gene TRBJ1-1; no clear D. Sequencing was done on a sample of CD4+ T cells from PBMCs. The source is a human donor with multiple sclerosis. The chain's CDR3 is CASSIVGHTEAFF. CDR3 bases: TGTGCCAGTAGTATAGTCGGGCACACTGAAGCTTTCTTT.